The sequence of this T cell receptor beta chain was determined in a study of T cell clonotyping in hematopoietic cell transplantation (dated by TCRdb to the early 2020s). Concerning the study at large: A total of more than 110 blood samples were gathered in the study from under 40 consecutive transplant recipients along with their related donors. Recruitment of patients ran from September 2015 to early 2017, and follow-up continued until late 2020 or until death.

This clone was seen only a few times. What antigen it recognizes has not been identified. Nothing much larger sits one base from this clone, and base qualities are not available. The time point tag for this specimen amounts to: 180 days after allo-HCT. Blood from recipients was drawn about 28 days before transplant and again at days 30, 100 and 180 after transplant. Using Nuclei Lysis Solution, genomic DNA was extracted from unfractionated peripheral blood mononuclear cells that were either fresh or cryopreserved. Results the study describes overall, beyond this receptor: Recipient repertoires showed only a small fraction of overlap with donor repertoires, and over 95% appeared de novo at the given depth. Recipient TCR diversity fell after transplant, with pathologically expanded clonotypes rising progressively from day 30 to day 180. The sample size was limited and the cells went unsorted, which meant the CD4 and CD8 repertoire contributions could not be told apart. Broader posttransplant TCR repertoire diversity was predicted by donor and pretransplant recipient Inverse Simpson Index values.

With the immunoSEQ assay, which is a bias-controlled multiplex PCR relying on V- and J-specific primers, TCR beta CDR3 regions were amplified from genomic DNA. In a second PCR step, a proprietary barcode and Illumina adapter sequences were attached to the CDR3 amplicons. CDR3 libraries were sequenced on an Illumina MiSeq instrument. The authors processed their data as follows. Export and quality control were done with immunoSEQ Analyzer 3.0, while downstream analyses used R Bioconductor and Immunarch. Only productive rearrangements in the normalized downsampled data set went into calculating the repertoire metrics. Clonotypes larger than 5 templates in the normalized cohort were defined as pathologically expanded. The Inverse Simpson Index served as the measure of repertoire diversity. To capture all clonotypes, CMV-specificity analyses were performed on the non-normalized data set. The clones in this table, taken by TCRdb from immuneACCESS, are in-frame only. Not every clone is retained; where verified, under half of the shortfall comes from an unresolved V gene, and the cause of the rest is unknown. V, J and clone size were drawn from that table, and D and trimming were deduced from the DNA. The sample data list some 9,400 clones, and over 60% of these were observed just once. About 17% of the sample is held by the ten biggest clonotypes.

The receptor comes from a male patient aged 40 to 50 who had an allogeneic stem cell transplant from a related donor, so the T cells may come from the graft donor. Some clones in this sample may be carry-over from other donors' samples. The sequences come from PBMCs, collected 180 days after allogeneic stem cell transplant.

The CDR3 amino acid sequence is: CASSLRQAMGNEQFF. The DNA sequence is TGTGCCAGCAGCCTCCGACAGGCTATGGGGAATGAGCAGTTCTTC. The rearrangement joined TRBV9 to TRBJ2-1; the best D guess is TRBD1, with 6 bases matching. CDR1 and CDR2 are read off the germline V gene as SGDLS and YYNGEE. Deletion took 4 bases off V and 7 bases off J, with a span of 18 bases between the germline ends. From its cysteine to its phenylalanine, the CDR3 spans 15 amino acids. CDR3 DNA is the only sequence kept; it has 45 bases, read in frame from the first base.